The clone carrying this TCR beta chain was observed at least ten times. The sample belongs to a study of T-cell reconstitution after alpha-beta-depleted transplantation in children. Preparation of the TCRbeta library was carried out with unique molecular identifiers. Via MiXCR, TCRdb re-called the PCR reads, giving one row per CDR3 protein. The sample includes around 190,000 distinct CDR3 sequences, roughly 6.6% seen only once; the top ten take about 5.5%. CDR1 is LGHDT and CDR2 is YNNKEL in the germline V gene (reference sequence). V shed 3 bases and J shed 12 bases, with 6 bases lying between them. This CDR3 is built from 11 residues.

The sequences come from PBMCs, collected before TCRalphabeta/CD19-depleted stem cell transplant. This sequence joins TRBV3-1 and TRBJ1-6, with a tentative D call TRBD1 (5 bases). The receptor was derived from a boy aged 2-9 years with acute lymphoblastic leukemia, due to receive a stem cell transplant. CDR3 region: CASSQGGPLHF. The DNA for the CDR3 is TGTGCCAGCAGCCAGGGGGGACCCCTCCACTTT.